One sample yielded the 26 T cell receptor beta chains listed below, sequenced in a study of control samples from healthy donors and cancer patients. Generated by immunoSEQ multiplex PCR, the TCRdb table keeps only in-frame clones and is missing some. The profile covers tens of thousands of clones, with approximately 86% appearing a single time and less than 4% taken by the ten largest. The sequenced sample was blood. These receptors all come from a man aged 50-59 years in good health.

The genes are TRBV6-5 and TRBJ1-6, with TRBD1 matching 8 bases. Germline values: CDR1 MNHEY, CDR2 SVGAGI. This CDR3 has 14 residues. Trimming removed 6 bases from V and 6 bases from J; junction bases left unmatched: 4. The CDR3 DNA follows: TGTGCCAGCAGCCAGGGGGCAAGTAATTCACCCCTCCACTTT. Amino acids: CASSQGASNSPLHF.

The chain combines TRBV5-1 with TRBJ2-7; 9 bases align to TRBD2. The V and J ends lost 2 bases and 6 bases, in that order; junction bases with no gene match: 9. This CDR3 has 15 amino acids. The germline V gene has CDR1 SGHRS and CDR2 YFSETQ. The CDR3 nucleotides read TGCGCCAGCAGCTTTATTAGCGGGAGCGGATCCGAGCAGTACTTC. It yields the protein CASSFISGSGSEQYF.

The chain couples TRBV10-1 to TRBJ1-4; TRBD1 is a possible D gene (5 bases). The V and J ends lost 3 bases and 8 bases respectively, with 13 bases between them. Germline CDR1 and CDR2: WNHNN and SYGVQD (reference sequence). The CDR3 spans 14 residues. CDR3 nucleotide sequence: TGCGCCAGCAGTGAAGGCCCGGGGCGGGAAAAACTGTTTTTT. This codes for CASSEGPGREKLFF.

This clone was seen once. The chain couples TRBV6-4 to TRBJ1-5; D is possibly TRBD1 (6 bases). This CDR3 comprises 13 residues. Germline-derived CDR1 and CDR2 are MRHNA and SNTAGT. The V end was cut by 4 bases, the J end by 3 bases, with 7 bases between. CDR3 residues: CASSGGLNQPQHF. The CDR3 nucleotides read TGTGCCAGCAGTGGGGGGCTCAATCAGCCCCAGCATTTT.

To note about this clone: One end of the junction is discordant with germline, which a read error may explain. This chain connects TRBV2 to TRBJ2-7; D is possibly TRBD2 (5 bases). CDR1 is SNHLY, CDR2 FYNNEI, per germline. The CDR3 extends over 15 amino acids. CDR3 protein: CASSEGSVSPGEQYF. DNA of the CDR3: TGTGCCAGCAGCGAAGGTTCTGTGTCCCCGGGGGAGCAGTACTTC.

The chain joins TRBV27 to TRBJ1-6; D gene unclear. The CDR3 covers 15 residues. Germline values: CDR1 MNHEY, CDR2 SMNVEV (reference sequence). V was trimmed by 5 bases and J by 6 bases, leaving 14 bases between them. The CDR3 DNA reads as TGTGCCAGCAGTCCTCTGTTCGGGAGTAATTCACCCCTCCACTTT. Protein: CASSPLFGSNSPLHF.

The V gene is TRBV5-1, the J gene TRBJ2-1; TRBD1 agrees at 9 bases. V lost 0 bases to trimming and J lost 5 bases; unmatched junction nucleotides: 0. The germline CDR1 and CDR2 sequences are SGHRS and YFSETQ. The CDR3 is 14 amino acids. The CDR3 is CASSLGTGDNEQFF. DNA of the CDR3: TGCGCCAGCAGCTTGGGGACAGGGGACAATGAGCAGTTCTTC.

The chain uses TRBV19 and TRBJ2-3; 7 nucleotides agree with TRBD2. Unmatched junction bases numbered 11, after V lost 5 bases and J lost 0 bases. There are 17 residues in the CDR3. CDR1 and CDR2 (germline): LNHDA, SQIVND (reference sequence). The CDR3 loop reads CASSLFPSGASTDTQYF. Written as DNA, the CDR3 is TGTGCCAGTAGTCTTTTTCCTAGCGGCGCTAGCACAGATACGCAGTATTTT.

V usage is TRBV29-1 and J usage is TRBJ2-7, with 9 bases fitting TRBD1. V was clipped by 4 bases and J by 2 bases; unmatched bases: 3. This CDR3 is 13 amino acids long. Germline V lookup: CDR1 SQVTM, CDR2 ANQGSEA. CDR3 sequence: CSVGTGDTYEQYF. The CDR3 nucleotides read TGCAGCGTTGGGACAGGGGATACCTACGAGCAGTACTTC.

The chain uses TRBV11-2 and TRBJ1-1; the D is unclear. CDR1 is SGHAT and CDR2 is FQNNGV in the germline V gene. This CDR3 is 12 amino acids long. V was trimmed by 5 bases and J by 4 bases, leaving 8 bases between them. Here the CDR3 DNA reads TGTGCCAGCAGCGTCGGCCCCACTGAAGCTTTCTTT. It is translated as CASSVGPTEAFF.

The CDR3 region is CASSLRDDNSPLHF. The DNA for the CDR3 is TGTGCCAGCAGCCTAAGGGACGATAATTCACCCCTCCACTTT. This sequence joins TRBV3-1 (or the pseudogene TRBV3-2) and TRBJ1-6; TRBD1 might be the D (5 bases). This CDR3 has 14 amino acids. V was cut by 4 bases and J by 5 bases, with 9 bases left in between. The germline V gene encodes CDR1 LGHDT and CDR2 YNNKEL (reference sequence).

The rearrangement links TRBV5-1 to TRBJ1-3, with TRBD1 as a possible D gene (6 bases). The V end was cut by 3 bases, the J end by 6 bases, with 37 bases between. Germline V gives CDR1 SGHRS, CDR2 YFSETQ. The CDR3 consists of 22 residues. The CDR3 sequence is CASSSSRDNFGIQPTAKNTIYF. DNA of the CDR3: TGCGCCAGCAGCTCGTCCCGGGACAATTTTGGAATCCAACCTACAGCCAAAAACACCATATATTTT.

The chain uses TRBV6-5 and TRBJ1-4; the D is unclear. Trimming shortened V by 6 bases and J by 0 bases, and 8 bases separated the two germline ends. Per germline, CDR1 MNHEY and CDR2 SVGAGI. This CDR3 contains 14 residues. The DNA for the CDR3 is TGTGCCAGCAGGCGGAAGGCAACTAATGAAAAACTGTTTTTT. It codes for CASRRKATNEKLFF.

CDR3 nucleotides: TGTGCCAGCAGCTTTCCTAGCGGGAGTCAAGATACGCAGTATTTT. As protein: CASSFPSGSQDTQYF. The chain has TRBV11-2 and TRBJ2-3; 10 bases agree with TRBD2. Germline-derived CDR1 and CDR2 are SGHAT and FQNNGV. This CDR3 has 15 residues. V trimming: 3 bases; J trimming: 5 bases; junction bases outside the gene matches: 5.

The CDR3 here is CASSGVGTSGSALRSYNEQFF. The CDR3 DNA follows: TGTGCCAGCAGCGGAGTAGGGACTAGCGGGAGTGCCCTCCGCTCCTACAATGAGCAGTTCTTC. The chain links TRBV13 to TRBJ2-1; 14 bases are a match to TRBD2. CDR1 is PRHDT, CDR2 FYEKMQ, per germline (reference sequence). J gave up 0 bases and V 5 bases, and 15 bases lay outside the gene matches. The CDR3 consists of 21 residues.

The rearrangement links TRBV24-1 to TRBJ1-1; D perhaps matches TRBD1 (5 bases). The germline CDR1 and CDR2 sequences are KGHDR and SFDVKD. V shed 12 bases and J shed 4 bases, with 26 bases lying between them. The CDR3 is 16 amino acids. The CDR3 DNA sequence: TGTGCCCCCGGGGCCTACGAACACGGGGAGACCACTGAAGCTTTCTTT. This sequence encodes CAPGAYEHGETTEAFF.

The chain employs TRBV2 and TRBJ1-5, with TRBD1 identical over 8 bases. The V and J ends lost 9 bases and 2 bases, in that order; junction bases with no gene match: 3. Per germline, CDR1 SNHLY and CDR2 FYNNEI. The CDR3 runs 13 residues. CDR3 sequence reads: CASTGQGNQPQHF. The CDR3 DNA follows: TGTGCCAGTACGGGACAGGGCAATCAGCCCCAGCATTTT.

The V and J genes are TRBV6-2 or TRBV6-3 and TRBJ1-5, with 7 bases lining up with TRBD1. The CDR3 runs to 14 residues. The J segment lost 6 bases and the V segment lost 2 bases, leaving 4 bases of the junction unmatched. The germline V gene has CDR1 MNHEY and CDR2 SVGEGT. The CDR3 sequence is CASSYGGGGQPQHF. The CDR3 DNA reads TGTGCCAGCAGTTACGGAGGGGGCGGTCAGCCCCAGCATTTT.

The chain couples TRBV4-3 to TRBJ2-7; TRBD1 matches 9 bases. The germline CDR1 and CDR2 sequences are LGHNA and YSLEER. The CDR3 runs to 16 residues. With V trimmed by 2 bases and J by 5 bases, 10 bases remained unmatched. Here the CDR3 DNA reads TGCGCCAGCAGCCAAAAGTGGGGCCGGGACAGGGACGAGCAGTACTTC. It codes for CASSQKWGRDRDEQYF.

The chain employs TRBV9 and TRBJ1-4; tentative D call: TRBD1 (5 bases). The germline V gene encodes CDR1 SGDLS and CDR2 YYNGEE. The CDR3 length is 14 residues. The ends were cut back, 0 bases at V and 7 bases at J, with 10 bases in the middle. The CDR3 DNA sequence: TGTGCCAGCAGCGTAGGTCTAGGGACTGAAAAACTGTTTTTT. It specifies CASSVGLGTEKLFF.

The chain employs TRBV7-8 and TRBJ2-7, with a possible D match to TRBD2 (5 bases). The CDR3 length is 14 residues. Trimming left V 1 base short and J 2 bases short, with 9 bases between. CDR1 is SGHVS, CDR2 FQNEAQ, per germline. The CDR3 bases are TGTGCCAGCAGCTTAGTGAGTAGCGCCTACGAGCAGTACTTC. Protein sequence: CASSLVSSAYEQYF. Based on the CDR3 plus reference TRBV7-8 and TRBJ2-7, the full variable domain is GAGVSQSPRYKVAKRGQDVALRCDPISGHVSLFWYQQALGQGPEFLTYFQNEAQLDKSGLPSDRFFAERPEGSVSTLKIQRTQQEDSAVYLCASSLVSSAYEQYFGPGTRLTVT.

The genes are TRBV19 and TRBJ2-3, with D perhaps TRBD2 (6 bases). Germline CDR1 and CDR2: LNHDA and SQIVND (reference sequence). V lost 2 bases and J lost 0, with 9 bases in between. This CDR3 is 15 amino acids long. CDR3 bases: TGTGCCAGTAGTATACTAGCGACTAGCACAGATACGCAGTATTTT. This encodes CASSILATSTDTQYF.

This chain uses TRBV7-2 with TRBJ2-1; D is unresolved. With 6 bases removed from V and 6 bases from J, the gap between germline ends came to 15 bases. This CDR3 has 14 amino acids. From germline, CDR1 is SGHTA and CDR2 FQGNSA. The CDR3: CASRSNLGGNEQFF. The CDR3 nucleotides are TGTGCCAGCAGATCCAACCTAGGCGGCAATGAGCAGTTCTTC.

The V call is TRBV6-1, the J call TRBJ2-1, with TRBD2 matching 10 bases. There are 14 residues in the CDR3. CDR1 and CDR2 from the germline V gene are MNHNS and SASEGT. V dropped 2 bases and J dropped 10; count of bases not matched to a gene: 5. The CDR3 spells CASSELMTSGEQFF. In DNA, the CDR3 is TGTGCCAGCAGTGAACTTATGACTAGCGGGGAGCAGTTCTTC.

In nucleotides, the CDR3 is TGTGCCAGCAGCTTATTGAGGGGCACTGAAGCTTTCTTT. Translated: CASSLLRGTEAFF. V is TRBV11-2 and J is TRBJ1-1; tentative D call: TRBD1 (5 bases). The CDR3 loop spans 13 amino acids. V was clipped by 2 bases and J by 4 bases, with 8 bases between them. Germline V gene lookup returns CDR1 SGHAT and CDR2 FQNNGV.

The V call is TRBV5-1, the J call TRBJ2-7, with unresolved D. This CDR3 comprises 13 residues. CDR1 is SGHRS, CDR2 YFSETQ, per germline. Trimming stripped 0 bases from V and 3 bases from J, with 7 bases between. The CDR3 DNA reads TGCGCCAGCAGCTTGGGCGGCAACTACGAGCAGTACTTC. Protein: CASSLGGNYEQYF.